The rows below give T cell receptor beta chains drawn from one sample of a study of CD8 T cells in Susac syndrome. TCRdb processed the immunoSEQ multiplex PCR reads anew with MiXCR; each CDR3 protein has one entry. There are roughly 70,000 distinct CDR3 sequences in the sample; nearly 96% occur only once, and 0.095% to 0.13% lies in the top ten. Sequencing was done on a sample of CD4+ T cells from PBMCs. The receptors stem from a human donor with multiple sclerosis. The CDR3 runs from the conserved cysteine through the conserved F or W. A D gene is named only where the DNA matches it firmly. The listing skips clone size in some rows; elsewhere it reads once, few, many or a size class.

NA,TRBV12-3/TRBV12-4,NA,TRBJ2-2,TGTGCCACCCGGGAAACTTCTAACACCGGGGAGCTGTTTTTT,CATRETSNTGELFF
NA,TRBV7-9,NA,TRBJ1-2,TGTGCCAGCAGACGAGAGAAGGGGGATAACTATGGCTACACCTTC,CASRREKGDNYGYTF
NA,TRBV5-1,TRBD2,TRBJ2-3,TGCGCCAGCAGCTTATGGACTAGCGGGGGGGAAACAGATACGCAGTATTTT,CASSLWTSGGETDTQYF
once,TRBV30,NA,TRBJ1-2,TGTGCCTGGAGTGGGGCAGGCGGAGGCTACACCTTC,CAWSGAGGGYTF
NA,TRBV20-1,NA,TRBJ2-7,TGCAGTGCTAGAAAGGGCCCGAACTACGAGCAGTACTTC,CSARKGPNYEQYF
NA,TRBV12-3/TRBV12-4,NA,TRBJ1-6,TGTGCCAGCAGTAAATGGGTCAATACGCGGGGCCCCTATAATTCACCCCTCCACTTT,CASSKWVNTRGPYNSPLHF
NA,TRBV19,NA,TRBJ1-6,TGTGCCAGCCGACAAGTTGATAATTCACCCCTCCACTTT,CASRQVDNSPLHF
NA,TRBV12-3/TRBV12-4,TRBD2,TRBJ2-2,TGTGCCAGCCTTTTACTAGCGTTTAGCGGGGAGCTGTTTTTT,CASLLLAFSGELFF
NA,TRBV28,TRBD1,TRBJ2-7,TGTGCCAGCAGGGGGACAGGGGTGGTCGAGCAGTACTTC,CASRGTGVVEQYF
NA,TRBV9,NA,TRBJ2-1,TGTGCCAGCAGCGTAAGTCTAGCGCCCTACAATGAGCAGTTCTTC,CASSVSLAPYNEQFF
NA,TRBV7-9,NA,TRBJ1-2,TGTGCCAGCAGCCTTGCCGCAGGCAATGGCTACACCTTC,CASSLAAGNGYTF
NA,TRBV7-2,NA,TRBJ2-7,TGTGCCAGCAGCTTAAGTCGGGACTACGAGCAGTACTTC,CASSLSRDYEQYF
NA,TRBV30,NA,TRBJ1-5,TGTGCCTGGAGTGTACGGGGGGATCAGCCCCAGCATTTT,CAWSVRGDQPQHF
NA,TRBV12-3/TRBV12-4,TRBD1,TRBJ1-1,TGTGCCAGCAGTTTGACAGGGGGCATGAACACTGAAGCTTTCTTT,CASSLTGGMNTEAFF
NA,TRBV5-4,TRBD1,TRBJ2-3,TGTGCCAGCAGCTCCGGACAGGGGGCCTTGGCAAGTATCACAGATACGCAGTATTTT,CASSSGQGALASITDTQYF
NA,TRBV3-1,TRBD2,TRBJ2-1,TGTGCCAGCAGCTCAGTAGGGACTAGATACAATGAGCAGTTCTTC,CASSSVGTRYNEQFF
NA,TRBV3-1,NA,TRBJ1-5,TGTGCCAGCAGCCAAGATCCAGGTCGAGGGCAGCCCCAGCATTTT,CASSQDPGRGQPQHF
NA,TRBV5-1,TRBD2,TRBJ2-1,TGCGCCAGCAGTGCACTAGCGGGGCGCTACAATGAGCAGTTCTTC,CASSALAGRYNEQFF